This TCR beta chain emerged from a study of cytomegalovirus exposure and HLA in healthy donors. Study observations and caveats: Per published reports, the classifier diagnosed cytomegalovirus status with high specificity and sensitivity.

Primers: 60 Vbeta forward and 13 Jbeta reverse. Using immunoSEQ multiplex PCR, the repertoire was profiled, and TCRdb retains in-frame clones only, with some absent. The sample lists around 120,000 clones, roughly 80% occurring once. This clone occurred once. The antigen is not known. This CDR3 region has 18 residues. The J segment lost 6 bases and the V segment lost 5 bases, leaving 16 bases of the junction unmatched. From germline, CDR1 is SEHNR and CDR2 FQNEAQ (reference sequence). The rearrangement links TRBV7-9 to TRBJ2-2; TRBD1 aligns across 9 bases. Sequencing was carried out using PBMCs. This receptor was taken from a male donor in good health and CMV-seropositive. The DNA of the CDR3 is TGTGCCAGCAGCCCTCGGGAGCCGGGACAGGGTAGCCCCGGGGAGCTGTTTTTT. Amino acid sequence: CASSPREPGQGSPGELFF. The variable domain in full, with the rest retrieved from reference TRBV7-9 and TRBJ2-2, is DTGVSQNPRHKITKRGQNVTFRCDPISEHNRLYWYRQTLGQGPEFLTYFQNEAQLEKSRLLSDRFSAERPKGSFSTLEIQRTEQGDSAMYLCASSPREPGQGSPGELFFGEGSRLTVL.